These 28 T cell receptor beta chains came from one sample sequenced in a study of T cells in Graves' hyperthyroidism and ophthalmopathy. RNA transcripts gave rise to amplified TCR beta CDR3 regions. A first-round RT-PCR of the TCR CDR3 used the HTBI primer set. One entry per CDR3 protein results from TCRdb running MiXCR on the multiplex PCR reads. The table lists fewer than 350,000 distinct CDR3 sequences, over 20% of them singletons. Input material: blood. These TCRs come from a woman between 45 and 60 years old with Graves' hyperthyroidism.

With respect to this clonotype: Being one base from a much bigger clone, this may be a read error. The gene calls are TRBV10-3 and TRBJ2-1, with 11 bases fitting TRBD2. The CDR3 contains 20 residues. Germline CDR1 is ENHRY and CDR2 is SYGVKD. The ends lost 0 bases at V and 13 bases at J; junction bases unmatched: 23. The CDR3 protein is CAISESKKGTSGRDRKTQFF. CDR3 DNA: TGTGCCATCAGTGAGTCGAAAAAGGGAACTAGCGGGAGAGATAGAAAGACCCAGTTCTTC.

This clonotype was counted ten times or more. V is TRBV27 and J is TRBJ2-1; TRBD1 matches 10 bases. The ends lost 6 bases at V and 9 bases at J; junction bases unmatched: 14. The germline V gene has CDR1 MNHEY and CDR2 SMNVEV (reference sequence). The CDR3 length is 16 residues. In DNA form, the CDR3 reads TGTGCCAGCAGCTACGCCGGGACAGGGGTGGAAGGTGAGCAGTTCTTC. Amino acids: CASSYAGTGVEGEQFF.

The table lists this clonotype with many counts. This CDR3 reads CASSPQTSYQETQYF. As DNA, the CDR3 is TGTGCCAGCAGTCCCCAAACTAGTTACCAAGAGACCCAGTACTTC. V gene TRBV2 combines with J gene TRBJ2-5, with D maybe TRBD2 (5 bases). Deletions cut 5 bases from V and 0 bases from J, with 13 bases between. The V gene's germline CDR1 is SNHLY and CDR2 FYNNEI. The CDR3 has 15 amino acids. Supplemented by reference TRBV2 and TRBJ2-5, the full variable domain reads EPEVTQTPSHQVTQMGQEVILRCVPISNHLYFYWYRQILGQKVEFLVSFYNNEISEKSEIFDDQFSVERPDGSNFTLKIRSTKLEDSAMYFCASSPQTSYQETQYFGPGTRLLVL.

The gene calls are TRBV19 and TRBJ2-1; 8 bases line up with TRBD2. CDR3 length: 16 residues. Germline CDR1 and CDR2: LNHDA and SQIVND (reference sequence). Trimming took 0 bases from V and 4 from J; bases not matched to a gene: 5. CDR3 nucleotides: TGTGCCAGTAGTATAGATCAAAGCGGGGGATACAATGAGCAGTTCTTC. This gives the protein CASSIDQSGGYNEQFF.

For this clonotype: This may come from a read error, since a much larger clone is one base off. The V call is TRBV2, the J call TRBJ2-5; TRBD1 matches at 9 bases. This CDR3 region has 15 residues. Germline CDR1 reads SNHLY; CDR2 reads FYNNEI. CDR3 sequence: CASSSGTGWKETQHF. In DNA, the CDR3 is TGTGCCAGCAGTTCCGGGACAGGGTGGAAAGAGACCCAGCACTTC.

With regard to this clonotype: A single base separates this from a much larger clone, so it may be a read error. Likely a read error: the CDR3 ends without its conserved phenylalanine or tryptophan. J is TRBJ2-5 and V is TRBV3-1; D remains ambiguous. Trimming left V 1 base short and J 1 base short, with 4 bases between. The germline gives CDR1 LGHDT, CDR2 YNNKEL (reference sequence). The CDR3 runs to 13 residues. The CDR3 here is CASSQASQETQYL. In nucleotides, the CDR3 is TGTGCCAGCAGCCAAGCTAGCCAAGAGACCCAGTACCTC.

Ten or more counts support this clonotype. V is TRBV7-9 and J is TRBJ2-2; no reliable D call. V was shortened by 5 bases and J by 1 base, with 8 bases between the two germline ends. CDR3 size: 14 residues. Germline V gene data show CDR1 as SEHNR and CDR2 as FQNEAQ (reference sequence). CDR3 DNA sequence: TGTGCCAGCAGCCCCCCGAGGAACACCGGGGAGCTGTTTTTT. It yields the protein CASSPPRNTGELFF.

This clonotype was seen repeatedly, ten times or more. The genes are TRBV3-1 and TRBJ2-7; no reliable D call. V was clipped by 1 base and J by 2 bases, with 9 bases between them. Germline V gives CDR1 LGHDT, CDR2 YNNKEL (reference sequence). The CDR3 is 14 residues long. The CDR3 sequence: CASSQGPKAYEQYF. In DNA, the CDR3 is TGTGCCAGCAGCCAAGGGCCAAAGGCCTACGAGCAGTACTTC.

There are many counts of this clonotype. CDR3 loop: CSVEATPLPSRGKTQYF. For the CDR3, the DNA is TGCAGCGTTGAAGCCACCCCACTGCCGTCGCGGGGCAAGACCCAGTACTTC. The V gene is TRBV29-1, the J gene TRBJ2-5; D might be TRBD2 (6 bases). This CDR3 comprises 17 residues. Trimming took off 1 base at V and 6 bases at J, with 24 bases between the two ends. Germline loops: CDR1 SQVTM, CDR2 ANQGSEA.

This clonotype was detected many times. V and J are TRBV20-1 and TRBJ1-2; tentatively, D is TRBD1 (6 bases). This CDR3 region has 15 residues. Germline V lookup: CDR1 DFQATT, CDR2 SNEGSKA (reference sequence). Trimming took 0 bases from V and 7 from J, leaving 18 bases between them. CDR3 nucleotides: TGCAGTGCTAGAGATCACGGGGCAGGGGAGGGTGGCTACACCTTC. Its protein product is CSARDHGAGEGGYTF.

The chain employs TRBV5-1 and TRBJ1-1, with a tentative D call TRBD1 (5 bases). Germline-derived CDR1 and CDR2 are SGHRS and YFSETQ. Trimming took 0 bases from V and 2 from J, leaving 14 bases between them. This CDR3 comprises 16 residues. The CDR3 DNA reads as TGCGCCAGCAGCTTGGGGGTGACAGAGTTCAACACTGAAGCTTTCTTT. It is translated as CASSLGVTEFNTEAFF.

The sample holds a few counts of this clonotype. The rearrangement links TRBV10-3 to TRBJ2-1; the match to TRBD2 covers 11 bases. V was pared by 5 bases and J by 7 bases, with 7 bases of the junction left unmatched. The germline V gene has CDR1 ENHRY and CDR2 SYGVKD. The CDR3 length is 15 residues. The CDR3 here is CAISSGTSGGNEQFF. Here the CDR3 DNA reads TGTGCCATCAGTTCCGGGACTAGCGGCGGAAATGAGCAGTTCTTC.

This clonotype came up a few times. The chain combines TRBV6-1 with TRBJ2-1; 7 nucleotides line up with TRBD1. The germline CDR1 and CDR2 sequences are MNHNS and SASEGT. The length of the CDR3 is 15 residues. V gave up 2 bases and J gave up 2 bases; unmatched junction bases: 3. CDR3 DNA: TGTGCCAGCAGTGAACAGGGGGAGACCTACAATGAGCAGTTCTTC. Encoded protein: CASSEQGETYNEQFF.

This clonotype occurred a few times. This sequence joins TRBV6-1 and TRBJ1-6, with TRBD1 identical over 11 bases. The germline CDR1 and CDR2 sequences are MNHNS and SASEGT. The CDR3 sequence is 16 residues long. Trimming took 3 bases from V and 10 from J; bases not matched to a gene: 8. The CDR3 protein is CASSDRAGQGGSPLHF. The CDR3 DNA reads TGTGCCAGCAGTGACCGGGCGGGACAGGGGGGATCACCCCTCCACTTT.

This clonotype was seen repeatedly, ten times or more. The CDR3 sequence: CSASLTSGSGRYEQYF. The DNA of the CDR3 is TGCAGTGCTAGCCTAACTAGCGGGAGCGGTCGGTACGAGCAGTACTTC. The chain employs TRBV20-1 and TRBJ2-7, with 11 bases aligning to TRBD2. The CDR3 totals 16 residues. CDR1 DFQATT and CDR2 SNEGSKA come from the germline V gene (reference sequence). Trimming cost V 3 bases and J 4 bases; bases outside gene matches: 11.

This clonotype has ten or more counts. The chain links TRBV6-1 to TRBJ1-1, with D unclear. Per the germline V gene, CDR1 is MNHNS and CDR2 is SASEGT. V lost 4 bases to trimming and J lost 6 bases, with 15 bases between them. CDR3 size: 14 residues. CDR3 DNA: TGTGCCAGCAGTGTAGATTATGGGGTTGCTGAAGCTTTCTTT. Protein: CASSVDYGVAEAFF.

This clonotype was observed many times. The chain uses TRBV5-1 and TRBJ2-1; TRBD2 agrees at 7 bases. This CDR3 has 18 amino acids. The junction had 13 bases not matched to a gene; V was cut back by 4 bases and J by 0 bases. In germline, CDR1 is SGHRS, CDR2 YFSETQ. CDR3 in DNA: TGCGCCAGCAGCAGCGGGATATCGATAACTACCTCCTACAATGAGCAGTTCTTC. The encoded protein is CASSSGISITTSYNEQFF.

This clonotype was seen ten or more times. The CDR3 loop is CASSLTGDSYNEQFF. CDR3 bases: TGTGCCAGCAGCTTAACGGGGGACTCCTACAATGAGCAGTTCTTC. V gene TRBV7-3 combines with J gene TRBJ2-1; D may correspond to TRBD1 or TRBD2 (5 bases each). The germline V gene has CDR1 SGHTA and CDR2 FQGTGA. This CDR3 has 15 amino acids. V was cut by 0 bases and J by 0 bases, with 6 bases left in between.

This clonotype was seen at least ten times. V gene TRBV28 combines with J gene TRBJ2-5; tentatively, D is TRBD1 (5 bases). Deletions cut 6 bases from V and 5 bases from J, with 16 bases between. CDR3 length equals 14 residues. The germline V gene has CDR1 MDHEN and CDR2 SYDVKM. DNA for the CDR3: TGTGCCAGCAGGAAACAGGCTGCTGGGGAGACCCAGTACTTC. Protein product: CASRKQAAGETQYF.

The table lists this clonotype with a count of one. The rearrangement uses TRBV18 and TRBJ1-1; TRBD1 matches at 10 bases. The J segment lost 5 bases and the V segment lost 4 bases, leaving 4 bases of the junction unmatched. CDR1 and CDR2 from the germline V gene are KGHSH and LQKENI. This CDR3 has 14 residues. The CDR3 reads CASSRPGQGTEAFF. The DNA of the CDR3 is TGTGCCAGCTCACGGCCGGGACAGGGGACTGAAGCTTTCTTT.

The chain combines TRBV20-1 with TRBJ2-5; D may be TRBD1 (5 bases). Looked up from germline, CDR1 is DFQATT and CDR2 is SNEGSKA (reference sequence). V gave up 0 bases and J gave up 4 bases, with 12 bases separating them. The CDR3 covers 14 residues. Written as DNA, the CDR3 is TGCAGTGCTAGAGATCCCAGGGTCTCAGAGACCCAGTACTTC. It specifies CSARDPRVSETQYF.

Note on this clonotype: Relative to the germline gene, one junction end is altered; a read error may explain this. The chain is built from TRBV5-1 and TRBJ2-2; maybe TRBD2 (5 bases). CDR3 size: 16 residues. CDR1 is SGHRS and CDR2 is YFSETQ in the germline V gene. DNA of the CDR3: TGCCCCAGCAGCGCCCTAGGAGGAGGGAACACCGGGGAGCTGTTTTTT. This sequence encodes CPSSALGGGNTGELFF.

This clonotype occurred many times. The rearrangement joins TRBV2 to TRBJ1-6; D is undetermined. Germline values: CDR1 SNHLY, CDR2 FYNNEI. V lost 3 bases, J lost 0 bases, and 9 bases lay in between. The CDR3 covers 16 residues. CDR3 sequence reads: CASSEGGSSYNSPLHF. CDR3 nucleotide sequence: TGTGCCAGCAGTGAGGGCGGAAGCTCCTATAATTCACCCCTCCACTTT.

The gene calls are TRBV19 and TRBJ2-5; the D gene could be TRBD1 or TRBD2 (5 bases each). The ends were cut back, 6 bases at V and 7 bases at J, with 12 bases in the middle. Germline V lookup: CDR1 LNHDA, CDR2 SQIVND (reference sequence). This CDR3 contains 12 residues. The DNA of the CDR3 is TGTGCCAGTAGGTTCCTTGGGGGGACCCAGTACTTC. Translated: CASRFLGGTQYF.

This clonotype was seen ten or more times. The chain joins TRBV5-1 to TRBJ2-7, with D tentatively TRBD2 (6 bases). The germline CDR1 and CDR2 sequences are SGHRS and YFSETQ. The CDR3 is 14 residues long. V lost 9 bases, J lost 0 bases, and 16 bases lay in between. For the CDR3, the DNA is TGCGCCACCCTGGAGGGACTGAGCTCCTACGAGCAGTACTTC. Translating it yields CATLEGLSSYEQYF.

The sample holds many counts of this clonotype. The chain uses TRBV20-1 and TRBJ2-1; TRBD1 aligns across 8 bases. The CDR3 runs to 19 residues. The germline CDR1 and CDR2 sequences are DFQATT and SNEGSKA (reference sequence). V dropped 0 bases and J dropped 4; count of bases not matched to a gene: 17. CDR3 bases: TGCAGTGCTAGAGACCCTAGGGGAACAGGGGGACGGGGTTACAATGAGCAGTTCTTC. This translates into CSARDPRGTGGRGYNEQFF.

CDR3 in amino acids: CASSEIVGQGFGYTF. In DNA, the CDR3 is TGTGCCAGCAGTGAAATAGTCGGACAGGGATTTGGCTACACCTTC. The genes are TRBV25-1 and TRBJ1-2, with 8 bases matching TRBD1. V was clipped by 2 bases and J by 7 bases; unmatched bases: 9. The V gene's germline CDR1 is MGHDK and CDR2 SYGVNS. The CDR3 runs 15 residues.

The sample holds many counts of this clonotype. The chain has TRBV2 and TRBJ2-3, with no clear D. Germline-derived CDR1 and CDR2 are SNHLY and FYNNEI. Trimming cost V 6 bases and J 3 bases, with 13 bases left between them. The CDR3 has 14 amino acids. CDR3 sequence reads: CASRKSPSTDTQYF. As DNA, the CDR3 is TGTGCCAGCAGGAAAAGTCCATCGACAGATACGCAGTATTTT.